This is a list of T cell receptor beta chains from one sample in a study of breast tumors, draining lymph nodes, adjacent tissues. A single record per CDR3 protein comes from TCRdb applying MiXCR to the multiplex PCR reads. The sample gives hundreds of thousands of distinct CDR3 sequences, approximately 31% of which show up once; 1.4% is in the top ten. The material sequenced was axillary lymph node tissue. The receptor set was obtained from a female donor with breast cancer. Some clones in this sample may be carry-over from other donors' samples. Each CDR3 is given with its conserved first and last residue. D genes are given only for firm matches. Not every row has a clone size; where given, it reads once, few, many or a size class.

d_call	v_call	j_call	clone_size	cdr3_aa	cdr3_nt
-	TRBV6-4	TRBJ2-5	many	CASSEGSFGGTQYF	TGTGCCAGCAGTGAAGGGTCTTTCGGCGGGACCCAGTACTTC
-	TRBV6-6	TRBJ2-1	-	CASNSGRVIYSERFF	TGTGCCAGCAACAGCGGGCGAGTAATATACAGTGAGCGGTTCTTC
-	TRBV20-1	TRBJ2-7	many	CSARGPRGNHEQYF	TGCAGTGCTAGAGGACCAAGGGGGAACCACGAGCAGTACTTC
-	TRBV13	TRBJ1-6	-	CASSLVGGANSPLHF	TGTGCCAGCAGCTTAGTGGGGGGAGCGAATTCACCCCTCCACTTT
-	TRBV29-1	TRBJ1-2	-	CSLNRASNHGYTF	TGCAGCTTAAACCGGGCTTCGAACCATGGCTACACCTTC
-	TRBV2	TRBJ2-1	many	CASSSPLNEQFF	TGTGCCAGCAGTTCCCCTCTCAATGAGCAGTTCTTC
TRBD1	TRBV19	TRBJ1-5	-	CATFGQGRNQPQHF	TGTGCCACATTCGGACAGGGCCGAAATCAGCCCCAGCATTTT
TRBD1	TRBV6-5	TRBJ2-1	few	CASRPDRGNYNEQFF	TGTGCCAGCAGGCCCGACAGGGGGAATTACAATGAGCAGTTCTTC
-	TRBV18	TRBJ1-4	many	CASSRQGLEKLFF	TGTGCCAGCTCACGTCAGGGACTTGAAAAACTGTTTTTT
TRBD2	TRBV29-1	TRBJ2-3	-	CSSEATLAGVSTDTQYF	TGCAGCAGTGAAGCGACGCTAGCGGGAGTCAGCACAGATACGCAGTATTTT
-	TRBV6-1	TRBJ1-2	many	CASSPTRGRSNYGYTF	TGTGCCAGCAGCCCTACCCGGGGACGGAGTAACTATGGCTACACCTTC
-	TRBV5-1	TRBJ1-2	many	CASSATAGGYTF	TGCGCCAGCAGCGCGACGGCTGGCGGCTACACCTTC
TRBD2	TRBV9	TRBJ2-5	many	CASSVIAGGETQSF	TGTGCCAGCAGCGTCATCGCGGGAGGAGAGACCCAGTCCTTC
TRBD1	TRBV12-5	TRBJ2-2	-	CASGTDRRTGELFF	TGTGCTAGTGGGACGGACAGGAGAACCGGGGAGCTGTTTTTT
-	TRBV5-6	TRBJ2-3	many	CASSLGLVGADTQYF	TGTGCCAGCAGCTTGGGACTAGTAGGGGCAGATACGCAGTATTTT